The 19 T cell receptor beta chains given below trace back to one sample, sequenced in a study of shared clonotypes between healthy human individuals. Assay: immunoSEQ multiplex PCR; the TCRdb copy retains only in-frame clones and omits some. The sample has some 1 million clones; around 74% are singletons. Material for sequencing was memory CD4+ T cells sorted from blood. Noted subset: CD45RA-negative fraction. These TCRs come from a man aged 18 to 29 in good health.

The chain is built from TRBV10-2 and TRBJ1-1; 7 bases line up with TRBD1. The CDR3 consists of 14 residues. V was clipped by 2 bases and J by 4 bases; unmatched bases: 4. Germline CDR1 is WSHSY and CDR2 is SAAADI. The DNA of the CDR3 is TGCGCCAGCAGTGAGGACAGGGTGGGCACTGAAGCTTTCTTT. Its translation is CASSEDRVGTEAFF.

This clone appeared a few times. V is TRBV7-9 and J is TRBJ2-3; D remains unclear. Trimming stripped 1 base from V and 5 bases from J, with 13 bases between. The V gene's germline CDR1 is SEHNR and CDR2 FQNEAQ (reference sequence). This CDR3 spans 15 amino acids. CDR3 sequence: CASSLGSRAQDTQYF. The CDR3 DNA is TGTGCCAGCAGCTTAGGGAGCCGGGCCCAAGATACGCAGTATTTT.

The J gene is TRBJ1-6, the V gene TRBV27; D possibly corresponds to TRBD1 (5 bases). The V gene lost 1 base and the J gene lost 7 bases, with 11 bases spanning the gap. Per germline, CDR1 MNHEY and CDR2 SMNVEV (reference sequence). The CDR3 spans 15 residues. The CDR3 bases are TGTGCCAGCAGTTTATGGTCGCAGGGAAATTCACCCCTCCACTTT. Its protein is CASSLWSQGNSPLHF.

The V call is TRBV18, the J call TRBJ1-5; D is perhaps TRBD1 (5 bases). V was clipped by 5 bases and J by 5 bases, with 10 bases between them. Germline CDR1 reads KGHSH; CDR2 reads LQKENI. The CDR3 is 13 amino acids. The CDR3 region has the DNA TGTGCCAGCTCAGCGGGGGGTGATCAGCCCCAGCATTTT. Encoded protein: CASSAGGDQPQHF.

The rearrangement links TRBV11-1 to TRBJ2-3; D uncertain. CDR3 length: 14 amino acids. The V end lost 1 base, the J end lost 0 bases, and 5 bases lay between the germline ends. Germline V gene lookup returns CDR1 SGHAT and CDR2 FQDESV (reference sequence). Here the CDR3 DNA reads TGTGCCAGCAGCTTAGAGGTCAGCACAGATACGCAGTATTTT. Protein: CASSLEVSTDTQYF.

In DNA form, the CDR3 reads TGTGCCATCGGGGCAGGACCGTACACTGAAGCTTTCTTT. It encodes CAIGAGPYTEAFF. The chain is built from TRBV10-3 and TRBJ1-1, with D possibly being TRBD1 (5 bases). Per germline, CDR1 ENHRY and CDR2 SYGVKD. The CDR3 covers 13 residues. V was clipped by 8 bases and J by 3 bases, with 13 bases between them.

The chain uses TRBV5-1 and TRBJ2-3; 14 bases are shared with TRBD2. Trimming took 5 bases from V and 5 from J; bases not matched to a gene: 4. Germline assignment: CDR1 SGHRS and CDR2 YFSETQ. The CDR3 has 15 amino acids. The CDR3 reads CASRTGLAGGDTQYF. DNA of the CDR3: TGCGCCAGCAGAACCGGACTAGCGGGAGGAGATACGCAGTATTTT.

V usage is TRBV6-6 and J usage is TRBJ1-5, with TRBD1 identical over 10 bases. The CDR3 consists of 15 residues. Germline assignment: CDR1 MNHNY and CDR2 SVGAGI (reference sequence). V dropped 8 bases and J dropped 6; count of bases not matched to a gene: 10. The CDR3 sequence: CASGKGQGPGQPQHF. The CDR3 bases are TGTGCCAGCGGTAAGGGACAGGGGCCTGGTCAGCCCCAGCATTTT.

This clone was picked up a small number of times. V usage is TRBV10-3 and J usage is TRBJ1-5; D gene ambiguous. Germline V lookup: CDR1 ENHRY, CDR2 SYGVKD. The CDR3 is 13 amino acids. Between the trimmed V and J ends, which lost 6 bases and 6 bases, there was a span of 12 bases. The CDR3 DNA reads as TGTGCCATCAGGGACGGCCGGGGTCAGCCCCAGCATTTT. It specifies CAIRDGRGQPQHF.

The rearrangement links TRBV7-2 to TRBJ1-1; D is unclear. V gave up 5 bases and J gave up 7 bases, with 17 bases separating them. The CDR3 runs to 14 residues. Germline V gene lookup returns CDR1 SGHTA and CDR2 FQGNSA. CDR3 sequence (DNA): TGTGCCAGCAGCGCTCCCGAGGCGAGAGGTGAAGCTTTCTTT. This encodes CASSAPEARGEAFF.

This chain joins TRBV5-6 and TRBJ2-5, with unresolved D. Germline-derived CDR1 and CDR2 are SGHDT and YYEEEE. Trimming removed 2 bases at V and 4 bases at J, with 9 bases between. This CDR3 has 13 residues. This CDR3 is CASSFWVGETQYF. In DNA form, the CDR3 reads TGTGCCAGCAGCTTTTGGGTGGGAGAGACCCAGTACTTC.

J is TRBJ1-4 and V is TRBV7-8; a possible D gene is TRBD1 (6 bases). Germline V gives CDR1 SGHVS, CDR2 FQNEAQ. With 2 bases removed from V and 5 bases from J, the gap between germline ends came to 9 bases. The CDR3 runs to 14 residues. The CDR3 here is CASSLNTGNEKLFF. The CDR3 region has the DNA TGTGCCAGCAGCTTAAACACAGGGAATGAAAAACTGTTTTTT.

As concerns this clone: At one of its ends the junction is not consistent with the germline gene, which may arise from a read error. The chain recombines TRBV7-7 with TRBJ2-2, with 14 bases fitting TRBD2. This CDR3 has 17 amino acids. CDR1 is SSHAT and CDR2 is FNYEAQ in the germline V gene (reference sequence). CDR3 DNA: TGTGCTAGCAGCCCTGGACTAGCGGGGGGACGCACCGGGGAGCTGTTTTTT. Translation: CASSPGLAGGRTGELFF.

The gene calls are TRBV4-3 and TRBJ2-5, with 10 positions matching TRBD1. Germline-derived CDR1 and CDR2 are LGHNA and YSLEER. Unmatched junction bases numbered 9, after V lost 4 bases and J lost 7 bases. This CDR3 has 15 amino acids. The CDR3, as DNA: TGCGCCAGCAGCCGAGGGGGACAGGGGACAGGGACCCAGTACTTC. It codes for CASSRGGQGTGTQYF.

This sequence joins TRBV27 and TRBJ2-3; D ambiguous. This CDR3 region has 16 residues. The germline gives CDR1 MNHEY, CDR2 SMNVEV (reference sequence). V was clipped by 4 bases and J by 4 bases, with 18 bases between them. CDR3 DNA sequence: TGTGCCAGCAGTTGGAGCCAGATATCGGCCCCAGATACGCAGTATTTT. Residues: CASSWSQISAPDTQYF.

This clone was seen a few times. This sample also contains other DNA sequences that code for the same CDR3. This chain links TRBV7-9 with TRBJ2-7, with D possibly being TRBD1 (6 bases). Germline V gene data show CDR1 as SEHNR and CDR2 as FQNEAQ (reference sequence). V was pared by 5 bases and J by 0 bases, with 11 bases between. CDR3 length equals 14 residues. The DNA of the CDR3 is TGTGCCAGCAGCCTCCAGGGGAGCTCCTACGAGCAGTACTTC. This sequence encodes CASSLQGSSYEQYF.

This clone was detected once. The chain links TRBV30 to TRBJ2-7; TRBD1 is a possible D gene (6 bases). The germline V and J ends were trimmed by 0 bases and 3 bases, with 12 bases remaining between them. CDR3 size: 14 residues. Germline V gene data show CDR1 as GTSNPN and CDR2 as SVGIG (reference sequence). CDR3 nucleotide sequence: TGTGCCTGGAGTGTCCCGACAGGTAACTACGAGCAGTACTTC. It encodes CAWSVPTGNYEQYF. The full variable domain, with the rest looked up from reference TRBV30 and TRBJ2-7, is SQTIHQWPATLVQPVGSPLSLECTVEGTSNPNLYWYRQAAGRGLQLLFYSVGIGQISSEVPQNLSASRPQDRQFILSSKKLLLSDSGFYLCAWSVPTGNYEQYFGPGTRLTVT.

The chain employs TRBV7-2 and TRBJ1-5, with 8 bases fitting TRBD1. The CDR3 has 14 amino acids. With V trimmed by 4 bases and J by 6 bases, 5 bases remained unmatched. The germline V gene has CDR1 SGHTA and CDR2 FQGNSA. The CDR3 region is CASSSRTGSQPQHF. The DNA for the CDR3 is TGTGCCAGCAGCTCTCGGACAGGGAGTCAGCCCCAGCATTTT. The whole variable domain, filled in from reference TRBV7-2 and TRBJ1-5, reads GAGVSQSPSNKVTEKGKDVELRCDPISGHTALYWYRQSLGQGLEFLIYFQGNSAPDKSGLPSDRFSAERTGGSVSTLTIQRTQQEDSAVYLCASSSRTGSQPQHFGDGTRLSIL.

The CDR3 DNA reads as TGCGCCAGCAGCGGAACAGGCCCGGAGACCCAGTACTTC. Translation gives CASSGTGPETQYF. V is TRBV5-1 and J is TRBJ2-5, with D possibly matching TRBD1 (5 bases). Germline V gene lookup returns CDR1 SGHRS and CDR2 YFSETQ. The CDR3 has 13 amino acids. Trimming pared 4 bases from V and 5 bases from J, leaving 12 bases between.